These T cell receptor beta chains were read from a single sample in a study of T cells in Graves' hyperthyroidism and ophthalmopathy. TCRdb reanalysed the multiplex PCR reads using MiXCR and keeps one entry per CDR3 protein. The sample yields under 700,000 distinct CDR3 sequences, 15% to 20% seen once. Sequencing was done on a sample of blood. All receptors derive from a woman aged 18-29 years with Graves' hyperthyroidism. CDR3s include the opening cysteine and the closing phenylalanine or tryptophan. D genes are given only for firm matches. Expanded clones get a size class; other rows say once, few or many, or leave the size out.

TGCAGTGCTAGAGACCATCAGGGGAGGGGCTGGGGCACTGAAGCTTTCTTT	CSARDHQGRGWGTEAFF	many	TRBV20-1	TRBJ1-1	-
TGTGCCTGTCAGACAGGCTTTAACTATGGCTACACCTTC	CACQTGFNYGYTF	-	TRBV30	TRBJ1-2	-
TGTGCCACCAGCAGAGACAGGGGGCAGGGGGCTTTCTTT	CATSRDRGQGAFF	few	TRBV15	TRBJ1-1	TRBD1
TGCGCCAGCAGCTTGGGGGGCGGGGGGGCCGCCTACGAGCAGTACTTC	CASSLGGGGAAYEQYF	-	TRBV5-1	TRBJ2-7	TRBD2
TGTGCCAGCTCAAAGGCAGGGGGATGGTATCAGCCCCAGCATTTT	CASSKAGGWYQPQHF	few	TRBV18	TRBJ1-5	TRBD1
TGTGCCAGCAGGCTCCACGGGACTGAGACCTACGAGCAGTACTTC	CASRLHGTETYEQYF	few	TRBV12-3/TRBV12-4	TRBJ2-7	-
TGTGCCAGCACTAAGACAGAGACTAACTATGGCTACACCTTC	CASTKTETNYGYTF	many	TRBV6-1	TRBJ1-2	-
TGCGCCAGCAGCTTGGATCTCGAGGAAAAACTGTTTTTT	CASSLDLEEKLFF	-	TRBV5-1	TRBJ1-4	-
TGTGCCAGCAGTTCTTCAGGGGGGGCCCTTGCCACAGATACGCAGTATTTT	CASSSSGGALATDTQYF	-	TRBV28	TRBJ2-3	-
TGTGCCAGCACCTTTGGGGCAGCTGGCTACACCTTC	CASTFGAAGYTF	many	TRBV12-3/TRBV12-4	TRBJ1-2	-
TGCGCCAGCAGCCAAGTGGGACTATATTCCTACGAGCAGTACTTC	CASSQVGLYSYEQYF	-	TRBV4-1	TRBJ2-7	TRBD2
TGTGCCAGCAGTTTGATGAGGAGACAGCGCTACGAGCAGTACTTC	CASSLMRRQRYEQYF	many	TRBV12-3/TRBV12-4	TRBJ2-7	-
TGTGCCAGCAACCGACAGGGGACAATTAACCAAGAGACCCAGTACTTC	CASNRQGTINQETQYF	few	TRBV12-3/TRBV12-4	TRBJ2-5	TRBD1
TGCGCCAGCAGCCAAGGGCAGAACAACGAGCAGTACTTC	CASSQGQNNEQYF	many	TRBV4-3	TRBJ2-7	-
TGCGCCAGCAGCTTGTTGGGACAGGGGGTTGAGTACGAGCAGTACTTC	CASSLLGQGVEYEQYF	-	TRBV5-1	TRBJ2-7	TRBD1
TGTGCCAGCGGAAACAGGGCTGATACGCAGTATTTT	CASGNRADTQYF	many	TRBV7-9	TRBJ2-3	-
TGTGCCAGCAGAGAGGGTTTTGGAAACACCATATATTTT	CASREGFGNTIYF	many	TRBV2	TRBJ1-3	-
TGTGCCAGTAGTCATGGCAGGGCGGTCACTGAAGCTTTCTTT	CASSHGRAVTEAFF	few	TRBV19	TRBJ1-1	-
TGCAGTGATCCGACAGGGCCGAACACTGAAGCTTTCTTT	CSDPTGPNTEAFF	many	TRBV20-1	TRBJ1-1	TRBD1
TGTGCCAGCAGTCCGAGCGACAGGGAAGGAAGCGAGCAGTACTTC	CASSPSDREGSEQYF	-	TRBV14	TRBJ2-7	TRBD1
TGCAGTGCTAGAGATAGGGAGCGCACAGATACGCAGTATTTT	CSARDRERTDTQYF	many	TRBV20-1	TRBJ2-3	-
TGCGCCAGCAGCTCGACAGTTAACTATGGCTACACCTTC	CASSSTVNYGYTF	many	TRBV5-1	TRBJ1-2	-
TGTGCCACCAGTCTTGCAGGCTATGGCTACACCTTC	CATSLAGYGYTF	many	TRBV24-1	TRBJ1-2	-
TGTGCCAGCAGTCTCGGGACAGGGGGAGGTGGACAGCCCCAGCATTTT	CASSLGTGGGGQPQHF	few	TRBV28	TRBJ1-5	TRBD1
TGTGCCAGCAGTGAAACGCCTACTAACTATGGCTACACCTTC	CASSETPTNYGYTF	many	TRBV2	TRBJ1-2	-
TGTGCCAGCAGTTACCCTGACGGGAAGAATGAAAAACTGTTTTTT	CASSYPDGKNEKLFF	few	TRBV6-2/TRBV6-3	TRBJ1-4	-
TGTGCCAGCAGTACCACAGGGGGCGATGGCTACACCTTC	CASSTTGGDGYTF	many	TRBV2	TRBJ1-2	TRBD1
TGTGCCACCAGCAGCGGCAGGGATCAGCCCCAGCATTTT	CATSSGRDQPQHF	few	TRBV15	TRBJ1-5	-
TGCAGCGTCGGACTAGCGGGGGGCCGCGGGGCGAACAATGAGCAGTTCTTC	CSVGLAGGRGANNEQFF	-	TRBV29-1	TRBJ2-1	TRBD2
TGCGCCAGCAGCCAAGAGAATCAGGGCGGGGGCCTGGTAGCTTTCTTT	CASSQENQGGGLVAFF	-	TRBV4-3	TRBJ1-1	-
TGTGCCAGCAGAGGACAGACCGTCTACAATGAGCAGTTCTTC	CASRGQTVYNEQFF	-	TRBV12-3/TRBV12-4	TRBJ2-1	-
TGTGCCACCAGTGACGGGACTAGCGGGGGCTACGAGCAGTACTTC	CATSDGTSGGYEQYF	many	TRBV24-1	TRBJ2-7	TRBD2
TGTGCCAGCAGGACGGGTTTAGGGCAGTACAATGAGCAGTTCTTC	CASRTGLGQYNEQFF	-	TRBV6-1	TRBJ2-1	-
TGTGCCAGCAGCTCGACACAGGGACCCCAGCATTTT	CASSSTQGPQHF	many	TRBV7-2	TRBJ1-5	-
TGTGCCACCAGTTCCTTAAGCTCCTACAATGAGCAGTTCTTC	CATSSLSSYNEQFF	few	TRBV24-1	TRBJ2-1	-
TGCAGTGCAAGACGGACAGGGGATACTTCACCCCTCCACTTT	CSARRTGDTSPLHF	many	TRBV20-1	TRBJ1-6	TRBD1
TGTGCCAGCACTTCTTCGGGGGGGCCTCGAGATACGCAGTATTTT	CASTSSGGPRDTQYF	many	TRBV27	TRBJ2-3	TRBD2
TGTGCTAGTGGTTTTAGCAATCAGCCCCAGCATTTT	CASGFSNQPQHF	-	TRBV12-5	TRBJ1-5	-
TGTGCCAGCAGTTTATCAGGGGGGGCTGGAAACACCATATATTTT	CASSLSGGAGNTIYF	few	TRBV27	TRBJ1-3	-
TGCAGTGCTAGTAACCCAAATTCACCCCTCCACTTT	CSASNPNSPLHF	-	TRBV20-1	TRBJ1-6	-
TGTGCCAGCAGCCAAGTCGCCGGGAGGGGACGCAATGAGCAGTTCTTC	CASSQVAGRGRNEQFF	few	TRBV3-1	TRBJ2-1	TRBD2
TGCAGCGTAGATACTCCCGACAGGACCCTCGACAATGAGCAGTTCTTC	CSVDTPDRTLDNEQFF	few	TRBV29-1	TRBJ2-1	-
TGTGCCACCAGTGGCCCGGGTCCGTACCAAGAGACCCAGTACTTC	CATSGPGPYQETQYF	many	TRBV24-1	TRBJ2-5	-
TGCGCCAGCAGCCAAAGCGACAGACACTATGGCTACACCTTC	CASSQSDRHYGYTF	many	TRBV4-1	TRBJ1-2	-
TGTGCCAGCAGGCCTGACAGCTATGGCTACACCTTC	CASRPDSYGYTF	many	TRBV28	TRBJ1-2	-
TGTGCCAGCAGTTCAGGACTAGCGGGAACCGACGAGCAGTACTTC	CASSSGLAGTDEQYF	many	TRBV27	TRBJ2-7	TRBD2
TGTGCCACCAGTGATTCGGGTAATGAAAAACTGTTTTTT	CATSDSGNEKLFF	few	TRBV24-1	TRBJ1-4	-
TGTGCCAGCAGTCCACAGGGTGTCAGAGATACGCAGTATTTT	CASSPQGVRDTQYF	few	TRBV12-3/TRBV12-4	TRBJ2-3	-
TGCGCCAGCAGCTTGGTTGGGACAGGACTCCTAAGCCCCTACGAGCAGTACTTC	CASSLVGTGLLSPYEQYF	few	TRBV5-1	TRBJ2-7	TRBD1
TGCGCCAGCAGCCCCGGTGGTCTAGCGAACAATGAGCAGTTCTTC	CASSPGGLANNEQFF	many	TRBV5-1	TRBJ2-1	-
TGCAGTGCAAACATGCAAGAAGGGAATGAGCAGTTCTTC	CSANMQEGNEQFF	many	TRBV20-1	TRBJ2-1	-
TGTGCCAGCACCCCACGGTCAGCCAAAAACATTCAGTACTTC	CASTPRSAKNIQYF	-	TRBV28	TRBJ2-4	-
TGTGCCAGCAGCCCAGGACAGCTTCTGAACACCGGGGAGCTGTTTTTT	CASSPGQLLNTGELFF	-	TRBV5-6	TRBJ2-2	-
TGCGCCAGCAGTGTGGGACTAGCAGATTACGAGCAGTACTTC	CASSVGLADYEQYF	few	TRBV10-1	TRBJ2-7	TRBD2
TGTGCCAGCAGCTTAGGGACAGGGGATACTAGGCAGTACTTC	CASSLGTGDTRQYF	many	TRBV7-2	TRBJ2-7	TRBD1
TGTGCCAGCGGGACAGCTGGGACCGGGGAGCTGTTTTTT	CASGTAGTGELFF	-	TRBV18	TRBJ2-2	TRBD1
TGTGCCAGCCTTGTACAGGGGGCGAACGAGCAGTACTTC	CASLVQGANEQYF	many	TRBV28	TRBJ2-7	TRBD1